These 7 T cell receptor beta chains came from one sample sequenced in a study of T cells in Graves' hyperthyroidism and ophthalmopathy. Regions amplified from RNA transcripts were the TCR beta CDR3 regions. Researchers ran a first-round RT-PCR on the TCR CDR3 using the HTBI primer set. TCRdb passed the multiplex PCR reads through MiXCR, listing each CDR3 protein once. This repertoire shows roughly 300,000 distinct CDR3 sequences, 11% to 15% found once; its top ten account for about 26%. Sequencing input: blood. Receptor source: a woman aged 25-40 years with Graves' hyperthyroidism.

This clonotype was seen many times. The chain's CDR3 is CASSLGTSQETQYF. DNA for the CDR3: TGTGCCAGCAGCTTAGGAACTAGCCAAGAGACCCAGTACTTC. This chain connects TRBV11-2 to TRBJ2-5; D might be TRBD2 (5 bases). The germline V gene has CDR1 SGHAT and CDR2 FQNNGV. The V end was cut by 1 base, the J end by 1 base, with 7 bases between. This CDR3 is 14 amino acids long.

This clonotype has just one count. The chain has TRBV5-1 and TRBJ2-7; no clear D. Trimming removed 0 bases from V and 7 bases from J, with 14 bases in between. This CDR3 is built from 14 residues. Germline V gene sequence: CDR1 SGHRS, CDR2 YFSETQ. CDR3 amino acids: CASSLASRVWEQYF. CDR3 bases: TGCGCCAGCAGCTTGGCATCTAGGGTTTGGGAGCAGTACTTC.

Many counts were recorded for this clonotype. V is TRBV29-1 and J is TRBJ2-2, with a weak D call TRBD1 (5 bases). The germline CDR1 and CDR2 sequences are SQVTM and ANQGSEA. This CDR3 has 13 residues. The germline V and J ends were trimmed by 6 bases and 1 base, with 9 bases remaining between them. DNA for the CDR3: TGCAGCGTGCCTGGACAGAACACCGGGGAGCTGTTTTTT. Translation: CSVPGQNTGELFF.

In this sample, this clonotype turned up a few times. The genes are TRBV24-1 and TRBJ2-7, with TRBD1 matching 9 bases. Germline lookup yields CDR1 KGHDR and CDR2 SFDVKD. V was pared by 4 bases and J by 6 bases, with 0 bases of the junction left unmatched. The CDR3 covers 12 residues. The CDR3 reads CATSETGGEQYF. For the CDR3, the DNA is TGTGCCACCAGTGAGACAGGGGGCGAGCAGTACTTC.

The chain couples TRBV29-1 to TRBJ2-1, with 8 nucleotides matching TRBD2. The germline V gene encodes CDR1 SQVTM and CDR2 ANQGSEA. The CDR3 extends over 14 amino acids. With 2 bases clipped from V and 9 bases from J, the junction kept 9 bases outside the gene matches. The CDR3 nucleotides are TGCAGCGTTGAATTCGGGGCGGGAGGATCTGAGCAGTTCTTC. Translation: CSVEFGAGGSEQFF.

The sample holds many counts of this clonotype. V is TRBV12-3 or TRBV12-4 and J is TRBJ2-7; TRBD2 agrees at 13 bases. V shed 6 bases and J 5 bases; nucleotides not matched to a gene: 4. CDR3 length: 14 amino acids. CDR3 sequence: CASSRGLAGDEQYF. Here the CDR3 DNA reads TGTGCCAGCAGCCGTGGACTAGCGGGAGACGAGCAGTACTTC.

As concerns this clonotype: This could be a read error, since a much larger clone is one nucleotide away. The chain employs TRBV28 and TRBJ2-3; maybe TRBD2 (5 bases). Germline V CDR1 and CDR2: MDHEN, SYDVKM. The CDR3 totals 16 residues. With 4 bases removed from V and 4 bases from J, the gap between germline ends came to 18 bases. The CDR3 DNA reads TGTGCCAGCAGTTCACACCCGGGAAGGGTTGCAGATACGCAGTATTTT. Protein sequence: CASSSHPGRVADTQYF.